This T cell receptor (beta chain) appears in the sequencing data of a study of blood T cell repertoires in COVID-19. Trimming cost V 2 bases and J 3 bases; bases outside gene matches: 8. The CDR3 loop spans 17 amino acids. CDR1 is LGHNA and CDR2 is YNFKEQ in the germline V gene. Data came from immunoSEQ multiplex PCR; TCRdb stores just in-frame clones and leaves some out. The sample carries 200,000 to 300,000 clones, 82% recorded once. The receptor's source is an older woman with active or convalescent COVID-19. The rearrangement uses TRBV4-2 and TRBJ2-3; TRBD2 matches 10 bases. Sequencing used peripheral blood. CDR3 protein: CASSQPPLAGSTDTQYF. As DNA, the CDR3 is TGTGCCAGCAGCCAACCCCCACTAGCGGGGAGTACAGATACGCAGTATTTT.